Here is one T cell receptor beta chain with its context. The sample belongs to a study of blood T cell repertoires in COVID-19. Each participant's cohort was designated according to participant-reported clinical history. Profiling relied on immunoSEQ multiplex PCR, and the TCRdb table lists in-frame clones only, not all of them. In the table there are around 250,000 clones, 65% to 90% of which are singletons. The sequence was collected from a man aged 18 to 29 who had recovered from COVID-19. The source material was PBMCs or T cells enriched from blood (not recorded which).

This CDR3 is CSVESGILDTGELFF. Here the CDR3 DNA reads TGCAGCGTTGAGTCAGGAATTCTGGACACCGGGGAGCTGTTTTTT. This chain links TRBV29-1 with TRBJ2-2; D remains ambiguous. The germline V and J ends were trimmed by 3 bases and 3 bases, with 14 bases remaining between them. The germline gives CDR1 SQVTM, CDR2 ANQGSEA. The CDR3 length is 15 residues.